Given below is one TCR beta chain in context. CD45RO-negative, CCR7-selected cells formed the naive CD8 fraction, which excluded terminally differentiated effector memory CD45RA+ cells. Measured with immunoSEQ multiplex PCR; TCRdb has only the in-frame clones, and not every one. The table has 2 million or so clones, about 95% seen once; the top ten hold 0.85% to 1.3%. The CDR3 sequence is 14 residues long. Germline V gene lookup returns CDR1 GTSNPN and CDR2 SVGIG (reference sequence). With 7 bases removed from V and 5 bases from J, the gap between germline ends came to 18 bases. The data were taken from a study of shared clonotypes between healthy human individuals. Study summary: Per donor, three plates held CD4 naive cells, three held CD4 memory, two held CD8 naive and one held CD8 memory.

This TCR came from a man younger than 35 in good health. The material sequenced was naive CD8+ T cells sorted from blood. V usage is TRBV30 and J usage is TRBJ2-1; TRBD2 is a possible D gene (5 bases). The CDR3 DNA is TGTGCCTCCTCCCCCGAGCGGTGGGACAATGAGCAGTTCTTC. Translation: CASSPERWDNEQFF.